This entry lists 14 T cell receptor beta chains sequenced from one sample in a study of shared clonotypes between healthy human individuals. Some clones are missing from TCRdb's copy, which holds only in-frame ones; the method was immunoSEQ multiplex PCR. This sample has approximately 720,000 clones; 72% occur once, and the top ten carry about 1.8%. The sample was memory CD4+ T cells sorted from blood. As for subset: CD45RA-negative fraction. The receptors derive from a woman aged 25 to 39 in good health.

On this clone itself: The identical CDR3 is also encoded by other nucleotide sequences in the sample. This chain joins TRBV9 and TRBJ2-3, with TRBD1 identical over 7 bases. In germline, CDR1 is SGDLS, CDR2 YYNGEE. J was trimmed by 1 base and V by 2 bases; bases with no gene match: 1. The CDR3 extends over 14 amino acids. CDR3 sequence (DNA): TGTGCCAGCAGCGTCCAGGGGGGCACAGATACGCAGTATTTT. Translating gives CASSVQGGTDTQYF.

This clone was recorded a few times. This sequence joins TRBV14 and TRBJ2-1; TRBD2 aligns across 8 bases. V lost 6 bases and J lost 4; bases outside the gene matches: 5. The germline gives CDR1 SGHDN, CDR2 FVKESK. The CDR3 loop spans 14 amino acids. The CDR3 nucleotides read TGTGCCAGCAGTCAACTAGCGGCGTACAATGAGCAGTTCTTC. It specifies CASSQLAAYNEQFF.

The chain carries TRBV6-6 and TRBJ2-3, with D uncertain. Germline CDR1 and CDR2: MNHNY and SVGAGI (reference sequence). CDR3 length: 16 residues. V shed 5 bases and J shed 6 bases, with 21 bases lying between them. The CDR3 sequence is CASSPPGGSGADTQYF. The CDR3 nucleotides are TGTGCCAGCAGTCCACCCGGCGGAAGTGGCGCGGATACGCAGTATTTT.

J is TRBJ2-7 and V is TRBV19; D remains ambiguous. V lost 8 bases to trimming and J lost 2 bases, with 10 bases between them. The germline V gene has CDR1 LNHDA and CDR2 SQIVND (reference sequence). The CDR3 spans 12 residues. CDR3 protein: CASARPPYEQYF. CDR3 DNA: TGTGCCAGTGCCCGACCTCCCTACGAGCAGTACTTC.

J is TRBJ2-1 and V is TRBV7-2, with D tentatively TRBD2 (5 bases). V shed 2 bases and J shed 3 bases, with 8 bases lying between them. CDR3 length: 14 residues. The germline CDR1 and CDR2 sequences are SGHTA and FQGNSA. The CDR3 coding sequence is TGTGCCAGCAGCTTATCTAGCTTCTACAATGAGCAGTTCTTC. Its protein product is CASSLSSFYNEQFF.

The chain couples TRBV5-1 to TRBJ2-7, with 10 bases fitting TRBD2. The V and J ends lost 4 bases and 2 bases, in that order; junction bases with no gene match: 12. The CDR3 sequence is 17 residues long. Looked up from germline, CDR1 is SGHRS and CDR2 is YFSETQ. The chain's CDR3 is CASSRVPGTSDTYEQYF. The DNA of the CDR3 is TGCGCCAGCAGCCGCGTACCTGGGACTAGCGACACCTACGAGCAGTACTTC.

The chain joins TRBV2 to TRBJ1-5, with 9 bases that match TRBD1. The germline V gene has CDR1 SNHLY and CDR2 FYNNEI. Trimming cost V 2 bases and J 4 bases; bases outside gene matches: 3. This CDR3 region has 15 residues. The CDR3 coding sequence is TGTGCCAGCAGTGAAAGGGGACAGGGAAATCAGCCCCAGCATTTT. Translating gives CASSERGQGNQPQHF.

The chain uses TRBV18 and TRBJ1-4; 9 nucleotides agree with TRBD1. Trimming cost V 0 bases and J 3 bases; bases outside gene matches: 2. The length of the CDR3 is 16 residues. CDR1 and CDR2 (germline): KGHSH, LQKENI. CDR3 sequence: CASSPPGQGPNEKLFF. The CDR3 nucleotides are TGTGCCAGCTCACCACCTGGACAGGGGCCTAATGAAAAACTGTTTTTT.

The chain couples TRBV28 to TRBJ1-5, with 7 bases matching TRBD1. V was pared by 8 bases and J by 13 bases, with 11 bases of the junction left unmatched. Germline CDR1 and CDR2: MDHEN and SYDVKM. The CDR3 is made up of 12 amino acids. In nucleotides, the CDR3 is TGTGCCAGCGAGGGGGACAGTAAAGGGCAGCATTTT. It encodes CASEGDSKGQHF.

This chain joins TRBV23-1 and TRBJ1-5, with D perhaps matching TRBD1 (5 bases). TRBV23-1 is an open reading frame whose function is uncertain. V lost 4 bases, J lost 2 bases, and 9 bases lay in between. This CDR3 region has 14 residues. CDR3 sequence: CASSPGGGNQPQHF. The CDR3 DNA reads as TGCGCCAGCAGTCCGGGGGGAGGCAATCAGCCCCAGCATTTT.

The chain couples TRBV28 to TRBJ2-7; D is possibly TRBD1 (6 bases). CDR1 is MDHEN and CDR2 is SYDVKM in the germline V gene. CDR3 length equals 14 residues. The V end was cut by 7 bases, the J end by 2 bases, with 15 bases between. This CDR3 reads CASNLDSRTYEQYF. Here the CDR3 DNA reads TGTGCCAGCAACCTGGACAGCCGCACCTACGAGCAGTACTTC.

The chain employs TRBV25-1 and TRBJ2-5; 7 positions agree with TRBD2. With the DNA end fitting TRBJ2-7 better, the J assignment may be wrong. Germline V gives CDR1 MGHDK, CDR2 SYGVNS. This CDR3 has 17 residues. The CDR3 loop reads CASSESPAGTTIYEQYF. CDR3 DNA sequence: TGTGCCAGCAGTGAATCCCCGGCCGGGACTACCATTTACGAGCAGTACTTC.

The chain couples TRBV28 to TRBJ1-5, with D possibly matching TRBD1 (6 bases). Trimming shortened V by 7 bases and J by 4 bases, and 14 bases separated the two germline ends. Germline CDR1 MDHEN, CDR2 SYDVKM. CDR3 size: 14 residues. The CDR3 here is CASTTGSGNQPQHF. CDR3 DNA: TGTGCCAGCACTACAGGGAGCGGTAATCAGCCCCAGCATTTT.

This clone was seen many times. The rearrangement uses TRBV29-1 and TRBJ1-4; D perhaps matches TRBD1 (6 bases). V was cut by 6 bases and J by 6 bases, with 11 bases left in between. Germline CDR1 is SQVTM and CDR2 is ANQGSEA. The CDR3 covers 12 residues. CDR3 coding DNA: TGCAGCGTACAGGGTTTTGATGAAAAACTGTTTTTT. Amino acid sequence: CSVQGFDEKLFF.